A single sample gave rise to the 3 T cell receptor beta chains below, sequenced in a study of T cell repertoires in ileal Crohn's disease. Measured with immunoSEQ multiplex PCR; TCRdb has only the in-frame clones, and not every one. The sample includes around 14,000 clones, around 84% of them seen just once. Sequences were obtained from ileal tissue. These receptors were collected from an adult with Crohn's disease.

CDR3 residues: CASSPNGRAAGDTQYF. The CDR3 nucleotides read TGTGCCAGCAGCCCTAATGGCCGGGCGGCGGGAGATACGCAGTATTTT. V gene TRBV7-3 combines with J gene TRBJ2-3; TRBD2 is a possible D gene (5 bases). This CDR3 spans 16 amino acids. Per germline, CDR1 SGHTA and CDR2 FQGTGA. V lost 5 bases and J lost 5, with 20 bases in between.

The rearrangement uses TRBV5-4 and TRBJ2-3, with 16 nucleotides matching TRBD2. Germline loops: CDR1 SGHNT, CDR2 YYREEE (reference sequence). The CDR3 runs to 16 residues. After removal of 4 bases from V and 5 bases from J, the junction contained 4 bases not matched to a gene. The CDR3 DNA sequence: TGTGCCAGCAGCAAAGGGACTAGCGGGGGGGGAGATACGCAGTATTTT. Translated: CASSKGTSGGGDTQYF.

The J gene is TRBJ2-2, the V gene TRBV27, with a weak D call TRBD2 (6 bases). The CDR3 extends over 15 amino acids. V shed 4 bases and J shed 3 bases, with 12 bases lying between them. Germline V lookup: CDR1 MNHEY, CDR2 SMNVEV (reference sequence). CDR3 DNA sequence: TGTGCCAGCAGTTGGCAGGGAGGTTACACCGGGGAGCTGTTTTTT. Its protein is CASSWQGGYTGELFF.